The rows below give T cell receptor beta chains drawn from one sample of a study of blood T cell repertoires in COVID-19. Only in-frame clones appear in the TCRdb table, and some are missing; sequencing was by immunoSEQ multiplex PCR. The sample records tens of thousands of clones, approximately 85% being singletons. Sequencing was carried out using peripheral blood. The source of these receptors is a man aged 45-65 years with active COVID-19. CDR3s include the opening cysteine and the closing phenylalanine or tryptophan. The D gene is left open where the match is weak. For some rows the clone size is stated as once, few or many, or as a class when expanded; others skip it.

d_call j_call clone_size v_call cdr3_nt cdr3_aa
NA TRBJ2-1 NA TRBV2 TGTGCCAGCAGTGAAAGGGGGGGGGAAAAGTTCTTC CASSERGGEKFF
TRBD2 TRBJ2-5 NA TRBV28 TGTGCCAGCAGCCTAGGCCTGGGGCGGGGGACTAAAGAGACCCAGTACTTC CASSLGLGRGTKETQYF
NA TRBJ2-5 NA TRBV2 TGTGCCAGCACCCCCGGGGGCGGGGGACGAGGGGAGACCCAGTACTTC CASTPGGGGRGETQYF
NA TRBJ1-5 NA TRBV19 TGTGCCAGTAGTAGACTAATAATAACAGGGACTCAGCCCCAGCATTTT CASSRLIITGTQPQHF
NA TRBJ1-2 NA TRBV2 TGTGCCAGCAGTGGAGGAGGGAGGGCAGGGGCATATGGCTACACCTTC CASSGGGRAGAYGYTF
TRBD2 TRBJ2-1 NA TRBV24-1 TGTGCCACCAGTGATTCCACAGCGGGGGGGACGGTAGGCTACAATGAGCAGTTCTTC CATSDSTAGGTVGYNEQFF
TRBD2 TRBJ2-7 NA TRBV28 TGTGCCAGCAGTTTTCAATCGAGGGGAGGGACCTACGAGCAGTACTTC CASSFQSRGGTYEQYF
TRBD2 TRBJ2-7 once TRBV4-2 TGTGCCAGCAGCCAACCCTTTCGGCTAGCGGACGGCTACGAGCAGTACTTC CASSQPFRLADGYEQYF
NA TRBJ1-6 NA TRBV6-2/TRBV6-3 TGTGCCAGCAGCCGTGGACAGCAAAGGAGTTCACCCCTCCACTTT CASSRGQQRSSPLHF
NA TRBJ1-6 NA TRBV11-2 TGTGCCAGCAGCTCCCCTTCCAGGGTAAACTCCTATAATTCACCCCTCCACTTT CASSSPSRVNSYNSPLHF
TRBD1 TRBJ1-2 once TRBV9 TGTGCCAGCAGCGTAGGGGACAGTACTAATGGCTACACCTTC CASSVGDSTNGYTF
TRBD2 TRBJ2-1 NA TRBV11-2 TGTGCCAGCAGTCTAAGCGGGGGGGCGATTGAGCAGTTCTTC CASSLSGGAIEQFF
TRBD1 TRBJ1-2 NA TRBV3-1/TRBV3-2 TGTGCCAGCAGCCATACGAGACAGGGAAGCTACACCTTC CASSHTRQGSYTF
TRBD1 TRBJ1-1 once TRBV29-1 TGCAGCGTTGCTTCCGGGACAGACACTGAAGCTTTCTTT CSVASGTDTEAFF
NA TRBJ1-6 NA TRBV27 TGTGCCAGCAGTTTTAGAAGAGAAGATTCACCCCTCCACTTT CASSFRREDSPLHF
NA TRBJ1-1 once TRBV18 TGTGCCAGCTCACCACCGCTGTTTCAGGTCGAAGGCACTGAAGCTTTCTTT CASSPPLFQVEGTEAFF
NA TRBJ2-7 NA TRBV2 TGTGCCAGCAGTTCCCTTCGGGACGAGCAGTACTTC CASSSLRDEQYF
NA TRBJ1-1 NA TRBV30 TGTGCCTGGAGTGTACGATCCGAGGGAGCTTTCTTT CAWSVRSEGAFF
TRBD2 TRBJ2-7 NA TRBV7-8 TGTGCCAGCAGCTTCTACGGGGGGACCTACGAGCAGTACTTC CASSFYGGTYEQYF
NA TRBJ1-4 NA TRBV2 TGTGCCAGCAGTCGGGACATACAACTGTTTTTT CASSRDIQLFF
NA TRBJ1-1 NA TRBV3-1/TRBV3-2 TGTGCCAGCAGCCATGGGGCGACAGACAACACTGAAGCTTTCTTT CASSHGATDNTEAFF
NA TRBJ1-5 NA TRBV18 TGTGCCAGCTCACCAGGTGGAGGAGAATGGCCCCAGCATTTT CASSPGGGEWPQHF
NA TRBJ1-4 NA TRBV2 TGTGCCAGCAGCGGTCAGGGTCTCCAAAATGAAAAACTGTTTTTT CASSGQGLQNEKLFF
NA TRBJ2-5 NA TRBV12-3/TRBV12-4 TGTGCCAGCAGGCCGGCGGGGACAGAGACCCAGTACTTC CASRPAGTETQYF
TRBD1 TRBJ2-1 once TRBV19 TGTGCCAGTACCCCCGGGGGACAGGGCTACAATGAGCAGTTCTTC CASTPGGQGYNEQFF
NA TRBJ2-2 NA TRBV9 TGTGCCAGCAGCGTAACAATTCAAAACACCGGGGAGCTGTTTTTT CASSVTIQNTGELFF
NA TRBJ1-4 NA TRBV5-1 TGCGCCAGCAGCCGGGACAATCGAGGGCTCGAAAAACTGTTTTTT CASSRDNRGLEKLFF
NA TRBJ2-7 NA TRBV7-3 TGTGCCAGCAGCCCCGGCCAGGGGGGCTACGAGCAGTACTTC CASSPGQGGYEQYF
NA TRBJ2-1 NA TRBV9 TGTGCCAGCAGCGTATCGGGGACACCGAATGAGCAGTTCTTC CASSVSGTPNEQFF
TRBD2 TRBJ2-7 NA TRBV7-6 TGTGCCAGCAGCTCGAGCCCTAGCGGGGGGCTTGGCGAGCAGTACTTC CASSSSPSGGLGEQYF
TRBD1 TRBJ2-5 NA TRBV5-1 TGCGCCAGCAGCTTGGGGACAGGGGCGCAGACCCAGTACTTC CASSLGTGAQTQYF
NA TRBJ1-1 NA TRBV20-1 TGCAGTGCTAGTGGCACCTTCTATGAAGCTTTCTTT CSASGTFYEAFF
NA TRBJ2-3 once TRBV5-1 TGCGCCAGCAGCTTGAGACTTCAAGGGGCCCCGGGTACGCAGTATTTT CASSLRLQGAPGTQYF
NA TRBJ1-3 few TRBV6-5 TGTGCCAGCAGTTACTCAGTTCAGGGAAGCGGAAACACCATATATTTT CASSYSVQGSGNTIYF
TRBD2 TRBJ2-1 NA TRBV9 TGTGCCAGCAGTCATAATCTAGCGGGGGGGAGGCGTGAGCAGTTCTTC CASSHNLAGGRREQFF
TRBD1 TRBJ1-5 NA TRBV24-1 TGTGCCACCAGTGATCCACAGGGGGCTGAGCAGCCCCAGCATTTT CATSDPQGAEQPQHF
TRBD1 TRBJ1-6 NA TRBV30 TGTGCCTGGAGTGTAAAACAGGGGCGATCACCCCTCCACTTT CAWSVKQGRSPLHF
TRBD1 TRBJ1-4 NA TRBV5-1 TGCGCCAGCAGCGCCCGAAGACAGGGGAATGAAAAACTGTTTTTT CASSARRQGNEKLFF
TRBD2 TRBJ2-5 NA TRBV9 TGTGCCAGCAGCGTAGGCAGCGGGGGGTACCAAGAGACCCAGTACTTC CASSVGSGGYQETQYF
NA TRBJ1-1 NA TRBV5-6 TGTGCCAGCAGCTTCCTCAACACTGAAGCTTTCTTT CASSFLNTEAFF
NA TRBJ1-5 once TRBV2 TGTGCCAGCAACCTCGGGGGGAGCAATCAGCCCCAGCATTTT CASNLGGSNQPQHF